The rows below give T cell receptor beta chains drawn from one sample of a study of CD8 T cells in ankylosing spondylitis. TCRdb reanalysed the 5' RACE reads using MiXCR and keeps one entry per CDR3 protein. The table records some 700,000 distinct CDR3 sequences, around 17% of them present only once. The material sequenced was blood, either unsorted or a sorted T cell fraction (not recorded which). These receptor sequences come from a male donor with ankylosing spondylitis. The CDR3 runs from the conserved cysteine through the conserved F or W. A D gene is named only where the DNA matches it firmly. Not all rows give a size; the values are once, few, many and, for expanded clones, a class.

TGTGCCAGCAGCCCCCAACAGTCTAATGAGCAGTTCTTC	CASSPQQSNEQFF	TRBJ2-1	-	TRBV7-9	-
TGTGCCAGTCAAATAGCGGGGGGGGCTGGGGTTGCCTTC	CASQIAGGAGVAF	TRBJ2-1	TRBD2	TRBV6-1	-
TGCGCCAGCAGCCAAGATGTAGAACTAGCGGGAGTCTACGAGCAGTACTTC	CASSQDVELAGVYEQYF	TRBJ2-7	TRBD2	TRBV4-3	-
TGCGCCAGCAGCTCGACCCGGTCGGGAGGCACTGAAGCTTTCTTT	CASSSTRSGGTEAFF	TRBJ1-1	-	TRBV5-1	once
TGCAGTGCTAAAGGGACTAGCGGGTGGAATGAGCAGTTCTTC	CSAKGTSGWNEQFF	TRBJ2-1	TRBD2	TRBV20-1	-
TGTGCCAGCAGCCGGTCTGGGCAGGGGGCGGATGGCTACACCTTC	CASSRSGQGADGYTF	TRBJ1-2	TRBD1	TRBV25-1	-
TGTGCCAGCAGTTACGGGGGTAGGCCAAATGAAAAACTGTTTTTT	CASSYGGRPNEKLFF	TRBJ1-4	-	TRBV6-5	-
TGTGCCAGCAGCCCCTACCGGGACCCAGGGTCCCCCTTACACAATGAGCAGTTCTTC	CASSPYRDPGSPLHNEQFF	TRBJ2-1	-	TRBV11-2	-
TGTGCTAGTGGTCCGGGACAGGGGAACACTGAAGCTTTCTTT	CASGPGQGNTEAFF	TRBJ1-1	TRBD1	TRBV12-5	-
TGTGCCAGCAGCAGACTAGCGGGAGTCTGGACGGAGGAGACCCAGTACTTC	CASSRLAGVWTEETQYF	TRBJ2-5	TRBD2	TRBV5-5	few
TGTGCCAGCAGCTCGACCCAAGGAGACAGGAACACTGAAGCTTTCTTT	CASSSTQGDRNTEAFF	TRBJ1-1	-	TRBV6-1	-
TGTGCCAGCAGCTTAGCGGGAAGCCTCAATCAGCCCCAGCATTTT	CASSLAGSLNQPQHF	TRBJ1-5	-	TRBV7-9	-
TGCAGTGCTAGAGGACGACAGGGGGGCACTGAAGCTTTCTTT	CSARGRQGGTEAFF	TRBJ1-1	TRBD1	TRBV20-1	few
TGTGCCAGCAGCGCCCTAGCGGGGCCTTACGAGCAGTACTTC	CASSALAGPYEQYF	TRBJ2-7	TRBD2	TRBV7-2	-
TGTGCCAGCAGTTTATACCCAGAGGGGAGCTCCTACAATGAGCAGTTCTTC	CASSLYPEGSSYNEQFF	TRBJ2-1	-	TRBV27	few
TGCAGTGCTAGAGATACAAACACCGGGGAGCTGTTTTTT	CSARDTNTGELFF	TRBJ2-2	-	TRBV20-1	few
TGCGCCAGCTCGACCGCTGGCGGGTGGAACACTGAAGCTTTCTTT	CASSTAGGWNTEAFF	TRBJ1-1	-	TRBV5-1	few
TGTGCCAGCTCCTTTAGGTCGGACGAGCAGTACTTC	CASSFRSDEQYF	TRBJ2-7	-	TRBV12-3/TRBV12-4	few
TGCAGTGCTAGGCCGGGACAGAATAATTCACCCCTCCACTTT	CSARPGQNNSPLHF	TRBJ1-6	TRBD1	TRBV20-1	few
TGCAGTGCTCGGGGGGGTTCTAGCGGGGGATCCTACGAGCAGTACTTC	CSARGGSSGGSYEQYF	TRBJ2-7	TRBD2	TRBV20-1	few
TGTGCCAGCATGAATATGGGTGGCGTGGGGTACAATGAGCAGTTCTTC	CASMNMGGVGYNEQFF	TRBJ2-1	-	TRBV4-2	-
TGTGCCAGCAGCCGACGACTAGCTCAAGAGACCCAGTACTTC	CASSRRLAQETQYF	TRBJ2-5	TRBD2	TRBV12-3/TRBV12-4	few
TGCGCCAGCAGTCCAGGACAGCTCCACTACGAGCAGTACTTC	CASSPGQLHYEQYF	TRBJ2-7	-	TRBV5-1	many
TGCAGTGCTTTCCGGATGAGCAATGAGCAGTTCTTC	CSAFRMSNEQFF	TRBJ2-1	-	TRBV20-1	-
TGTGCCAGCAGCTCGGCAGCACTCACAGATACGCAGTATTTT	CASSSAALTDTQYF	TRBJ2-3	-	TRBV7-9	-
TGTGCCAGCAGCCCTCCCCCGAGCCGGGGGAACACTGAAGCTTTCTTT	CASSPPPSRGNTEAFF	TRBJ1-1	-	TRBV3-1	few
TGTGCCAGCAGCCAAGATCAGGGACACCGCACAGATACGCAGTATTTT	CASSQDQGHRTDTQYF	TRBJ2-3	-	TRBV4-2	-
TGTGCCAGCACAAAACGGACAGGGGGCTTAAATGAGCAGTTCTTC	CASTKRTGGLNEQFF	TRBJ2-1	TRBD1	TRBV12-3/TRBV12-4	few
TGCAGTGCTACGTCCCAGGGGGGACAGTTATACCGAGAGACCCAGTACTTC	CSATSQGGQLYRETQYF	TRBJ2-5	-	TRBV20-1	-
TGCAGTGCTCGACCTAACGAGGGGCCTCCCTACGAGCAGTACTTC	CSARPNEGPPYEQYF	TRBJ2-7	-	TRBV20-1	-
TGTGCCAGCAGTGGGACTAGCGGTAACCGAGATACGCAGTATTTT	CASSGTSGNRDTQYF	TRBJ2-3	TRBD2	TRBV2	few
TGTGCCACCAGCAGAGTCTTCGACAGTAATTCACCCCTCCACTTT	CATSRVFDSNSPLHF	TRBJ1-6	-	TRBV15	-
TGTGCCAGCAGCCCGCTGGAACCCACCAACACTGAAGCTTTCTTT	CASSPLEPTNTEAFF	TRBJ1-1	-	TRBV11-2	-
TGTGCCAGCAGTCTTCAAGGGGGGCTCTATCAGCCCCAGCATTTT	CASSLQGGLYQPQHF	TRBJ1-5	-	TRBV27	-
TGTGCCAGCAGCGTAGCTGAACGGCCCTACACCGGGGAGCTGTTTTTT	CASSVAERPYTGELFF	TRBJ2-2	-	TRBV9	-
TGTGCCAGCAGCTTAGGCTCCTGGGAGACCCAGTACTTC	CASSLGSWETQYF	TRBJ2-5	-	TRBV7-9	few
TGTGCCAGCAGCCCCTCACCGGGTGCAGGGGCTGAGCAGTTCTTC	CASSPSPGAGAEQFF	TRBJ2-1	-	TRBV9	-
TGTGCCAGTAGCCTCGGGACGGTCTATAGCACAGATACGCAGTATTTT	CASSLGTVYSTDTQYF	TRBJ2-3	-	TRBV19	-
TGTGCCAGCAGCGTAGGCGGGAGTCTGCAGACCCAGTACTTC	CASSVGGSLQTQYF	TRBJ2-5	TRBD2	TRBV9	-
TGTGCCAGCAGCAGAGGAGCTTATAGGCAGACCAACACTGAAGCTTTCTTT	CASSRGAYRQTNTEAFF	TRBJ1-1	-	TRBV7-8	-
TGCGCCAGCAGCCCGGACAGGGGGCATGGCGCTGAAGCTTTCTTT	CASSPDRGHGAEAFF	TRBJ1-1	TRBD1	TRBV5-1	few
TGTGCCAGCAGGGGGACAGGGTCTTACAATGAGCAGTTCTTC	CASRGTGSYNEQFF	TRBJ2-1	TRBD1	TRBV28	-
TGTGCCATCAGTCCTACCTTAAGCGGGGGGATAGCCAAAAACATTCAGTACTTC	CAISPTLSGGIAKNIQYF	TRBJ2-4	TRBD2	TRBV10-3	-